These 8 T cell receptor beta chains were sequenced from one sample in a study of OX40 agonist ivuxolimab in advanced cancers. Using immunoSEQ multiplex PCR, the repertoire was profiled, and TCRdb retains in-frame clones only, with some absent. The sample records some 33,000 clones, roughly 89% being singletons. This material consisted of CD4+ or CD8+ T cells sorted from blood, taken in a trial of the OX40 agonist ivuxolimab. These receptors were obtained from an adult with an advanced solid tumor such as melanoma, head and neck, liver or kidney cancer.

The chain has TRBV18 and TRBJ2-1; D may be TRBD2 (6 bases). CDR3 size: 15 residues. V was clipped by 2 bases and J by 5 bases, with 13 bases between them. The germline V gene has CDR1 KGHSH and CDR2 LQKENI. CDR3 nucleotides: TGTGCCAGCTCACCAGGTCAGGGACTTAACAATGAGCAGTTCTTC. Translated: CASSPGQGLNNEQFF.

This chain connects TRBV4-2 to TRBJ1-1; possible D gene TRBD1, 6 bases. CDR3 length: 16 residues. V lost 0 bases to trimming and J lost 3 bases, with 14 bases between them. CDR1 LGHNA and CDR2 YNFKEQ come from the germline V gene. CDR3 bases: TGTGCCAGCAGCCAAGATGGAGGCCAGGGGTACACTGAAGCTTTCTTT. This codes for CASSQDGGQGYTEAFF.

The chain links TRBV5-1 to TRBJ2-5; 8 nucleotides align to TRBD2. Germline CDR1 and CDR2: SGHRS and YFSETQ. The CDR3 loop spans 14 amino acids. The V gene end was trimmed by 7 bases and the J gene end by 1 base; junction bases not matched to a gene: 6. CDR3 region: CASSNTSGQETQYF. CDR3 in DNA: TGCGCCAGCTCGAATACTAGCGGCCAAGAGACCCAGTACTTC.

This clone has a single count. The chain is built from TRBV7-9 and TRBJ2-3; TRBD1 is a possible D gene (7 bases). The CDR3 is 17 residues long. Trimming took off 5 bases at V and 2 bases at J, with 20 bases between the two ends. Germline V gene data show CDR1 as SEHNR and CDR2 as FQNEAQ (reference sequence). CDR3 nucleotides: TGTGCCAGCAGCGCCTCCCAGGGGGGACTCCACACAGATACGCAGTATTTT. This sequence encodes CASSASQGGLHTDTQYF.

This clone was observed a single time. The chain has TRBV7-6 and TRBJ2-7, with 10 bases matching TRBD2. The CDR3 is 16 amino acids. V shed 4 bases, J shed 0 bases, and the junction held 6 bases outside the gene matches. Germline V gene data show CDR1 as SGHVS and CDR2 as FNYEAQ. The CDR3 bases are TGTGCCAGCAGCTATAGCGGGAGGACCAGCTCCTACGAGCAGTACTTC. Protein: CASSYSGRTSSYEQYF.

The chain combines TRBV28 with TRBJ1-5; D possibly corresponds to TRBD1 (5 bases). With 4 bases removed from V and 4 bases from J, the gap between germline ends came to 11 bases. Per the germline V gene, CDR1 is MDHEN and CDR2 is SYDVKM. The CDR3 has 14 amino acids. This CDR3 is CASSSREGNQPQHF. The CDR3 coding sequence is TGTGCCAGCAGTTCCAGGGAAGGTAATCAGCCCCAGCATTTT.

The rearrangement joins TRBV28 to TRBJ2-5; 9 bases are a match to TRBD2. Per germline, CDR1 MDHEN and CDR2 SYDVKM. This CDR3 spans 21 amino acids. The ends lost 6 bases at V and 4 bases at J; junction bases unmatched: 27. CDR3 DNA sequence: TGTGCCAGCAGAGGCTGGACGGGGCCGGCGGGAGGGCCCCTACGGGGAGAGACCCAGTACTTC. Encoded protein: CASRGWTGPAGGPLRGETQYF.

This sequence joins TRBV5-4 and TRBJ1-1; 10 nucleotides match TRBD1. The CDR3 length is 15 residues. With 0 bases clipped from V and 3 bases from J, the junction kept 2 bases outside the gene matches. Germline CDR1 reads SGHNT; CDR2 reads YYREEE (reference sequence). The CDR3 is CASSLVGTGDTEAFF. The CDR3 nucleotides are TGTGCCAGCAGCTTGGTAGGGACAGGGGACACTGAAGCTTTCTTT.